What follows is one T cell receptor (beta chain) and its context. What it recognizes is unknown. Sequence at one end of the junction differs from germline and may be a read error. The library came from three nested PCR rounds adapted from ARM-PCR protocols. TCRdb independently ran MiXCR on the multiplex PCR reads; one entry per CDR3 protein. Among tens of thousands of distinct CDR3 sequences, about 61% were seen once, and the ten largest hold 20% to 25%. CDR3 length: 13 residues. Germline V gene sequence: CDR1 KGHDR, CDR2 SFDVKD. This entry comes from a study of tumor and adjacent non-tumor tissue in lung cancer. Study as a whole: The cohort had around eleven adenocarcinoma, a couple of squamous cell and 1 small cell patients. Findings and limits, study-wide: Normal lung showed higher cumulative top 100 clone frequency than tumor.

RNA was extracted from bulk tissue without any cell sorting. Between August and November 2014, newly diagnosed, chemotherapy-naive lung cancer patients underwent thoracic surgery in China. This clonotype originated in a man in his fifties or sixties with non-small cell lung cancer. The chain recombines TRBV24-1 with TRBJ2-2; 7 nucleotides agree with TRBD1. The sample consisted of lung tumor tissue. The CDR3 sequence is CDTRDRNTGELFF. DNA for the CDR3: TGTGACACCAGGGACAGGAACACCGGGGAGCTGTTTTTT.